A few counts support the clone carrying this T cell receptor (beta chain). This sample was included in a study of blood T cells in healthy people across ages. The CDR3 contains 13 residues. With 5 bases removed from V and 0 bases from J, the gap between germline ends came to 5 bases. The germline V gene encodes CDR1 DFQATT and CDR2 SNEGSKA (reference sequence). Alongside a J-beta primer mix, a sample-barcoded 5' primer served in a second PCR lasting about 7 to 11 cycles. TCRdb analysed the 5' RACE reads with MiXCR anew, one entry per CDR3 protein. This sample has 600,000 to 800,000 distinct CDR3 sequences, with more than 20% found just once.

The V call is TRBV20-1, the J call TRBJ2-6; no definite D call. Input material: blood. This TCR was recovered from a man between 65 and 80 years old in good health. CDR3: CSAPSSGANVLTF. The CDR3, as DNA: TGCAGTGCTCCGAGCTCTGGGGCCAACGTCCTGACTTTC.